A selection of T cell receptor beta chains follows, all from one sample in a study of CD8 T cells in ankylosing spondylitis. MiXCR, applied by TCRdb to the 5' RACE reads, yields one record per CDR3 protein. This sample has tens of thousands of distinct CDR3 sequences, with approximately 10% found just once. Sequenced: blood, either unsorted or a sorted T cell fraction (not recorded which). The source of these receptors is a male donor with ankylosing spondylitis or in good health (not recorded which). The CDR3 runs from the conserved cysteine through the conserved F or W.

CDR3 protein: CASSPIGRSREQFF; V gene: TRBV28; J gene: TRBJ2-1
CDR3 protein: CASSFGEIQETQYF; V gene: TRBV12-3/TRBV12-4; J gene: TRBJ2-5
CDR3 protein: CAWMQNTEAFF; V gene: TRBV30; J gene: TRBJ1-1
CDR3 protein: CASSPPGQGAPLLLEQYF; V gene: TRBV3-1; J gene: TRBJ2-7
CDR3 protein: CASSQDRKGVTEAFF; V gene: TRBV4-1; J gene: TRBJ1-1
CDR3 protein: CASSLWGGLYQETQYF; V gene: TRBV5-6; J gene: TRBJ2-5
CDR3 protein: CASSGRPDGGSPLHF; V gene: TRBV6-1; J gene: TRBJ1-6
CDR3 protein: CATAGEGLSNQPQHF; V gene: TRBV27; J gene: TRBJ1-5
CDR3 protein: CSARGKGYQETQYF; V gene: TRBV20-1; J gene: TRBJ2-5
CDR3 protein: CVSSQGVGEGELFF; V gene: TRBV5-1; J gene: TRBJ2-2
CDR3 protein: CASSQGWGPTEAFF; V gene: TRBV3-1; J gene: TRBJ1-1
CDR3 protein: CASSSTGTMGYTF; V gene: TRBV12-3/TRBV12-4; J gene: TRBJ1-2
CDR3 protein: CSGLLLAGLTGELFF; V gene: TRBV29-1; J gene: TRBJ2-2
CDR3 protein: CASSRWDRGLSGNTIYF; V gene: TRBV3-1; J gene: TRBJ1-3
CDR3 protein: CASSSQGGSYNEQFF; V gene: TRBV13; J gene: TRBJ2-1
CDR3 protein: CASSRPGGGQPQHF; V gene: TRBV7-2; J gene: TRBJ1-5
CDR3 protein: CASSPWDRSYEQYF; V gene: TRBV12-3/TRBV12-4; J gene: TRBJ2-7
CDR3 protein: CASSLARDQPQHF; V gene: TRBV5-1; J gene: TRBJ1-5
CDR3 protein: CASSLDRTGNEKLFF; V gene: TRBV12-3/TRBV12-4; J gene: TRBJ1-4
CDR3 protein: CASSPRVSANTGELFF; V gene: TRBV5-1; J gene: TRBJ2-2
CDR3 protein: CASSPLFKGAYEQYF; V gene: TRBV7-9; J gene: TRBJ2-7
CDR3 protein: CAWSFGRLPGYTF; V gene: TRBV30; J gene: TRBJ1-2
CDR3 protein: CASRPLGGQRNTEAFF; V gene: TRBV28; J gene: TRBJ1-1
CDR3 protein: CASSVNANTEAFF; V gene: TRBV9; J gene: TRBJ1-1
CDR3 protein: CASSWTAGELSYNEQFF; V gene: TRBV5-1; J gene: TRBJ2-1
CDR3 protein: CSARPGTNFNWGFQYF; V gene: TRBV20-1; J gene: TRBJ2-4
CDR3 protein: CASSFPGTGSYEQYF; V gene: TRBV12-3/TRBV12-4; J gene: TRBJ2-7
CDR3 protein: CASSSLAGGRLREQFF; V gene: TRBV28; J gene: TRBJ2-1
CDR3 protein: CSVGGTGETQYF; V gene: TRBV29-1; J gene: TRBJ2-5
CDR3 protein: CASSSTSLNEQFF; V gene: TRBV12-3/TRBV12-4; J gene: TRBJ2-1
CDR3 protein: CSVGEGNQPQHF; V gene: TRBV29-1; J gene: TRBJ1-5
CDR3 protein: CSVGQNYGYTF; V gene: TRBV29-1; J gene: TRBJ1-2
CDR3 protein: CASSPRTGEGYTF; V gene: TRBV5-1; J gene: TRBJ1-2
CDR3 protein: CASSLTVNSNQPQHF; V gene: TRBV7-2; J gene: TRBJ1-5
CDR3 protein: CASSFWVPYEQYF; V gene: TRBV12-3/TRBV12-4; J gene: TRBJ2-7
CDR3 protein: CASSLRGPYEQYF; V gene: TRBV5-6; J gene: TRBJ2-7
CDR3 protein: CASSEPHRTGRPYNSPLHF; V gene: TRBV10-1; J gene: TRBJ1-6
CDR3 protein: CASSLRQGLSPLHF; V gene: TRBV12-3/TRBV12-4; J gene: TRBJ1-6
CDR3 protein: CASSKNTEAFF; V gene: TRBV27; J gene: TRBJ1-1
CDR3 protein: CSAREMDRALFYEQYF; V gene: TRBV20-1; J gene: TRBJ2-7
CDR3 protein: CSARTGTGVYEQYF; V gene: TRBV20-1; J gene: TRBJ2-7
CDR3 protein: CASSSQTQGTTEAFF; V gene: TRBV28; J gene: TRBJ1-1
CDR3 protein: CASSLVGTAHEQYF; V gene: TRBV5-6; J gene: TRBJ2-7
CDR3 protein: CASSWDRFDNTEAFF; V gene: TRBV5-1; J gene: TRBJ1-1
CDR3 protein: CASSETGRVTEAFF; V gene: TRBV25-1; J gene: TRBJ1-1
CDR3 protein: CASRSVGDTQYF; V gene: TRBV6-5; J gene: TRBJ2-3
CDR3 protein: CASSRQERNTIYF; V gene: TRBV3-1; J gene: TRBJ1-3
CDR3 protein: CATSGAGELTDTQYF; V gene: TRBV24-1; J gene: TRBJ2-3
CDR3 protein: CASRSLQGVEQYF; V gene: TRBV19; J gene: TRBJ2-7
CDR3 protein: CASSHGGGGNQPQHF; V gene: TRBV6-1; J gene: TRBJ1-5
CDR3 protein: CASSLKIAGDDEQYF; V gene: TRBV5-1; J gene: TRBJ2-7
CDR3 protein: CASSLGHNQPQHF; V gene: TRBV12-3/TRBV12-4; J gene: TRBJ1-5
CDR3 protein: CASSDPPGGRGYTF; V gene: TRBV6-1; J gene: TRBJ1-2
CDR3 protein: CASSLAGNPRTQYF; V gene: TRBV5-5; J gene: TRBJ2-5
CDR3 protein: CASSLGQTTSYEQYF; V gene: TRBV5-1; J gene: TRBJ2-7
CDR3 protein: CASSLVGGGGYEQYF; V gene: TRBV5-1; J gene: TRBJ2-7
CDR3 protein: CSAGPDSYQPQHF; V gene: TRBV20-1; J gene: TRBJ1-5
CDR3 protein: CASSSPGRETQYF; V gene: TRBV9; J gene: TRBJ2-5
CDR3 protein: CSARDLSMNTEAFF; V gene: TRBV20-1; J gene: TRBJ1-1